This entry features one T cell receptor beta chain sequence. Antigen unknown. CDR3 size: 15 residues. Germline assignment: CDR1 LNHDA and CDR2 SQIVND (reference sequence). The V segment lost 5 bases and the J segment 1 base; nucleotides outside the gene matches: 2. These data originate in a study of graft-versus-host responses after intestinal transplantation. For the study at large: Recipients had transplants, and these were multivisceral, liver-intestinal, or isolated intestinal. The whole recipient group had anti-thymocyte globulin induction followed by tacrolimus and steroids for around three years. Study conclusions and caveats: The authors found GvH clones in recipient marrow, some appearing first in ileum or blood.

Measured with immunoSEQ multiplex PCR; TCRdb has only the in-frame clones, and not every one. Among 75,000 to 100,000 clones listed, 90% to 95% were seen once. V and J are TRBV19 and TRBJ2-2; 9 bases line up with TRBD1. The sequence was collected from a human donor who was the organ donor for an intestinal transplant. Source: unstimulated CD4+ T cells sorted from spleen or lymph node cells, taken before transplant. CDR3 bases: TGTGCCAGTAGTGGGACAGGGCTGAACACCGGGGAGCTGTTTTTT. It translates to CASSGTGLNTGELFF. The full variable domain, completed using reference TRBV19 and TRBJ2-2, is DGGITQSPKYLFRKEGQNVTLSCEQNLNHDAMYWYRQDPGQGLRLIYYSQIVNDFQKGDIAEGYSVSREKKESFPLTVTSAQKNPTAFYLCASSGTGLNTGELFFGEGSRLTVL.